This TCR beta chain was captured in a study of monozygotic twins with inflammatory bowel disease. This CDR3 has 14 residues. The germline CDR1 and CDR2 sequences are SGHTA and FQGNSA. TCRdb re-called the 5' RACE reads; every CDR3 protein appears as one record, without DNA. The table counts about 210,000 distinct CDR3 sequences; approximately 1.6% lies in the top ten. The specimen was blood. This sequence was found in a human donor with ulcerative colitis or Crohn's disease, or a healthy co-twin of an affected twin (not recorded which). J is TRBJ2-3 and V is TRBV7-2. The CDR3 here is CASSLWGERDTQYF.